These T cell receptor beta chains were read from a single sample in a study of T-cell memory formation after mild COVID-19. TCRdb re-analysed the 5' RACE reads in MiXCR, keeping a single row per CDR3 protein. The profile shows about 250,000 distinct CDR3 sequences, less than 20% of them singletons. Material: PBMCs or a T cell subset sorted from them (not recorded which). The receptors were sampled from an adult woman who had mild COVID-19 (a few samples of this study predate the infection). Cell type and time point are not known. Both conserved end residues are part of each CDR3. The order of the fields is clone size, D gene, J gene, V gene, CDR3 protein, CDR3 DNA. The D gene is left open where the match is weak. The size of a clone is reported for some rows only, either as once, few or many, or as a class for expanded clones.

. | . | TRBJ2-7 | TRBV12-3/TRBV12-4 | CASSLNPGVYEQYF | TGTGCCAGCAGTTTAAACCCGGGAGTCTACGAGCAGTACTTC
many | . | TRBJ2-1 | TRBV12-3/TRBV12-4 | CASSLNEQFF | TGTGCCAGCAGTTTGAATGAGCAGTTCTTC
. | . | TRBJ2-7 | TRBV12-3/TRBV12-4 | CASSLGDATYEQYF | TGTGCCAGCAGTTTAGGGGACGCCACCTACGAGCAGTACTTC
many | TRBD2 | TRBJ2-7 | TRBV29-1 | CSAGTSGSPPIGEQYF | TGCAGCGCTGGGACTAGCGGGAGTCCGCCTATTGGCGAGCAGTACTTC
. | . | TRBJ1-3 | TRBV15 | CATSRDRGSTIYF | TGTGCCACCAGCAGAGACAGGGGTAGCACCATATATTTT
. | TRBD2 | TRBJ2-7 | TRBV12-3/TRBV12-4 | CASSLLRGVASEQYF | TGTGCCAGCAGTCTATTACGGGGGGTTGCTTCCGAGCAGTACTTC
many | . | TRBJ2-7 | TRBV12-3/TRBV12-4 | CASSERFSYEQYF | TGTGCCAGCAGCGAAAGGTTCTCCTACGAGCAGTACTTC
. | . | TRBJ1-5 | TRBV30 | CAWSPPGTFNQPQHF | TGTGCCTGGAGCCCCCCAGGGACCTTCAATCAGCCCCAGCATTTT
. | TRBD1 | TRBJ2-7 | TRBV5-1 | CASSLEEGDRGSHEQYF | TGCGCCAGCAGCTTGGAAGAAGGGGACAGGGGAAGCCACGAGCAGTACTTC
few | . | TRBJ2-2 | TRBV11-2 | CASSLAGAGELFF | TGTGCCAGCAGCTTAGCGGGGGCCGGGGAGCTGTTTTTT
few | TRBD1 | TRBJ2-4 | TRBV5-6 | CASSSYGTGSFGIQYF | TGTGCCAGCAGCTCCTACGGGACAGGGAGCTTTGGCATTCAGTACTTC
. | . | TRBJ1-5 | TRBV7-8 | CASSPHGTLNQPQHF | TGTGCCAGCAGCCCCCACGGGACACTCAATCAGCCCCAGCATTTT
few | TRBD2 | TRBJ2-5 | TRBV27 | CASTSSGGPLETQYF | TGTGCCAGCACATCCTCGGGGGGGCCTTTGGAGACCCAGTACTTC
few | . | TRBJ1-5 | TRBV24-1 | CATSGATNQPQHF | TGTGCCACCAGTGGGGCGACTAATCAGCCCCAGCATTTT
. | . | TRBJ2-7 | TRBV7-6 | CASSRQGNDEQYF | TGTGCCAGTTCCAGGCAGGGGAACGACGAGCAGTACTTC
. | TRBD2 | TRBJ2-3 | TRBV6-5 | CASSYGGRARTDTQYF | TGTGCCAGCAGTTACGGCGGGAGGGCCAGGACAGATACGCAGTATTTT
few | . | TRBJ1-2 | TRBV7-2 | CASRQGALVGYTF | TGTGCCAGCAGACAGGGTGCGCTTGTTGGCTACACCTTC
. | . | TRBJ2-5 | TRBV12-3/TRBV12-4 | CASSLTSNQETQYF | TGTGCCAGCAGTTTAACGAGTAACCAAGAGACCCAGTACTTC
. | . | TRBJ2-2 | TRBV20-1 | CSASSGYTGELFF | TGCAGTGCTAGTAGCGGATACACCGGGGAGCTGTTTTTT
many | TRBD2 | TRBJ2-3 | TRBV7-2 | CASRGGFPDTQYF | TGTGCCAGCCGGGGGGGGTTTCCAGATACGCAGTATTTT
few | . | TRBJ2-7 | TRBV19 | CASRQGPYEQYF | TGTGCCAGTAGGCAGGGTCCCTACGAGCAGTACTTC
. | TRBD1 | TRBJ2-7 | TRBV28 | CASRTGTVSSYEQYF | TGTGCCAGCAGGACCGGGACAGTTTCCTCCTACGAGCAGTACTTC
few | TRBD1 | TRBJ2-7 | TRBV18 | CASSPAGTGTYEQYF | TGTGCCAGCTCACCGGCGGGGACAGGGACCTACGAGCAGTACTTC
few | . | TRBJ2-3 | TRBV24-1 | CATSDPERDTQYF | TGTGCCACCAGTGACCCGGAACGAGATACGCAGTATTTT
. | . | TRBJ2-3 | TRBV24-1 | CAPEGSADTQYF | TGTGCCCCGGAGGGAAGCGCAGATACGCAGTATTTT
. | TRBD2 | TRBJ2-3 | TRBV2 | CASRWPIGLAGKADTQYF | TGTGCCAGCAGGTGGCCTATCGGACTAGCGGGAAAGGCAGATACGCAGTATTTT
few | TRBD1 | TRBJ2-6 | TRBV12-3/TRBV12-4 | CASSFGDRSVLTF | TGTGCCAGCAGTTTCGGGGACAGGTCCGTCCTGACTTTC
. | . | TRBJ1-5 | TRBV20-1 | CSARGGSNQPQHF | TGCAGTGCTAGAGGGGGGAGCAATCAGCCCCAGCATTTT
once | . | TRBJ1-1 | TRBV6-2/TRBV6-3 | CASSYSGDRAFF | TGTGCCAGCAGTTACTCAGGGGATAGAGCTTTCTTT
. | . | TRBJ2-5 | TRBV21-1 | CASSKDRLRAGGGETQYF | TGTGCCAGCAGCAAAGATCGGCTAAGAGCGGGAGGTGGAGAGACCCAGTACTTC
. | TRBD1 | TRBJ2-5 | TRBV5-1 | CASSLAGQGLETQYF | TGCGCCAGCAGCTTAGCGGGACAGGGGCTAGAGACCCAGTACTTC
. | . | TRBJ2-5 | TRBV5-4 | CASSLDALGTQYF | TGTGCCAGCAGCTTGGACGCTCTCGGGACCCAGTACTTC